Below are 31 T cell receptor beta chains sequenced from a single sample in a study of human T cells and chemical hapten exposure. TCRdb re-analysed the RACE reads in MiXCR, keeping a single row per CDR3 protein. The sample lists around 330,000 distinct CDR3 sequences, around 5.5% occurring once. Time point denoted: pre-sensitization, week 0. Treatment specified: therapeutic diphenylcyclopropenone sensitization with weekly scalp DPC. Material: whole blood, obtained in connection with sensitization to the hapten diphenylcyclopropenone (DPC). All receptors come from a woman younger than 30 with alopecia areata. Some clones in this sample may be carry-over from other donors' samples.

This clonotype came up many times. V and J are TRBV4-3 and TRBJ2-3, with D tentatively TRBD1 or TRBD2 (6 bases each). Trimming stripped 0 bases from V and 0 bases from J, with 25 bases between. Germline-derived CDR1 and CDR2 are LGHNA and YSLEER. There are 21 residues in the CDR3. The CDR3, as DNA: TGCGCCAGCAGCCAAGAAGTTCACAGTAGGGGGGCGACCTCTAGCACAGATACGCAGTATTTT. This encodes CASSQEVHSRGATSSTDTQYF.

The chain recombines TRBV4-3 with TRBJ1-6; D is undetermined. Germline assignment: CDR1 LGHNA and CDR2 YSLEER. Trimming left V 0 bases short and J 7 bases short, with 10 bases between. This CDR3 spans 15 amino acids. The CDR3 DNA reads TGCGCCAGCAGCCAAGATAGTGATCGGAATTCACCCCTCCACTTT. Protein: CASSQDSDRNSPLHF.

This clonotype came up many times. The J gene is TRBJ2-5, the V gene TRBV4-3, with D hard to call. This CDR3 spans 12 amino acids. V was trimmed by 6 bases and J by 5 bases, leaving 10 bases between them. Germline CDR1 reads LGHNA; CDR2 reads YSLEER. CDR3 in amino acids: CASRACEETQYF. In nucleotides, the CDR3 is TGCGCCAGCAGGGCCTGCGAGGAGACCCAGTACTTC.

The chain links TRBV5-1 to TRBJ2-1, with D unclear. From germline, CDR1 is SGHRS and CDR2 YFSETQ. The CDR3 runs to 11 residues. The V gene lost 0 bases and the J gene lost 12 bases, with 7 bases spanning the gap. The CDR3 sequence is CASSLDSRQFF. CDR3 sequence (DNA): TGCGCCAGCAGCTTGGACTCCCGGCAGTTCTTC.

This clonotype was seen ten or more times. This sequence joins TRBV12-3 or TRBV12-4 and TRBJ1-1, with 8 nucleotides matching TRBD1. J gave up 1 base and V 5 bases, and 15 bases lay outside the gene matches. The CDR3 is made up of 18 amino acids. The chain's CDR3 is CASSPQQGGSIRNTEAFF. DNA for the CDR3: TGTGCCAGCAGTCCCCAACAGGGGGGATCAATTAGGAACACTGAAGCTTTCTTT.

This clonotype was recorded a few times. CDR3 nucleotides: TGTGCCAGCATGACGGACAGGGGGCCGAACACTGAAGCTTTCTTT. As protein: CASMTDRGPNTEAFF. The gene calls are TRBV7-2 and TRBJ1-1; 11 bases fit TRBD1. Trimming cost V 7 bases and J 1 base; bases outside gene matches: 5. This CDR3 is built from 15 residues. The V gene's germline CDR1 is SGHTA and CDR2 FQGNSA.

This clonotype was detected a few times. V gene TRBV7-2 combines with J gene TRBJ1-2; possibly TRBD1 for D (5 bases). V was pared by 3 bases and J by 6 bases, with 11 bases between. The CDR3 runs 13 residues. Germline V lookup: CDR1 SGHTA, CDR2 FQGNSA. CDR3 nucleotide sequence: TGTGCCAGCAGCTTCCAGGGCTATAATGGCTACACCTTC. It codes for CASSFQGYNGYTF.

Ten or more counts support this clonotype. The CDR3, as DNA: TGCGCCAGCAGCCAGGGACAGGGGTCGTCACCCCTCCACTTT. Its protein is CASSQGQGSSPLHF. The chain recombines TRBV5-1 with TRBJ1-6, with 10 bases aligning to TRBD1. With V trimmed by 4 bases and J by 10 bases, 5 bases remained unmatched. Germline loops: CDR1 SGHRS, CDR2 YFSETQ. This CDR3 has 14 amino acids. Full variable domain (outside the CDR3, taken from reference TRBV5-1 and TRBJ1-6): KAGVTQTPRYLIKTRGQQVTLSCSPISGHRSVSWYQQTPGQGLQFLFEYFSETQRNKGNFPGRFSGRQFSNSRSEMNVSTLELGDSALYLCASSQGQGSSPLHFGNGTRLTVT.

This clonotype was seen a handful of times. The chain recombines TRBV6-5 with TRBJ1-1; 7 bases fit TRBD1. This CDR3 is 14 amino acids long. V was clipped by 6 bases and J by 10 bases; unmatched bases: 14. From germline, CDR1 is MNHEY and CDR2 SVGAGI. CDR3 DNA: TGTGCCAGCAGCCCGGACAGGTGGGCGCTCGGAGCTTTCTTT. Amino acid sequence: CASSPDRWALGAFF.

V is TRBV3-1 and J is TRBJ2-5, with TRBD2 matching over 10 bases. The J segment lost 4 bases and the V segment lost 2 bases, leaving 7 bases of the junction unmatched. Germline assignment: CDR1 LGHDT and CDR2 YNNKEL (reference sequence). The CDR3 has 16 amino acids. This CDR3 reads CASSQPSSGGGETQYF. CDR3 coding DNA: TGTGCCAGCAGCCAACCATCTAGCGGGGGAGGAGAGACCCAGTACTTC.

This clonotype was counted many times. The V and J genes are TRBV7-2 and TRBJ1-6; D is uncertain. The CDR3 consists of 17 residues. Germline CDR1 SGHTA, CDR2 FQGNSA. V dropped 5 bases and J dropped 0 bases, with 14 bases sitting between them. CDR3 loop: CASSPIQGSSYNSPLHF. The DNA of the CDR3 is TGTGCCAGCAGCCCCATTCAAGGGAGCTCCTATAATTCACCCCTCCACTTT.

The J gene is TRBJ2-5, the V gene TRBV7-2; D not certain. Germline CDR1 SGHTA, CDR2 FQGNSA. This CDR3 region has 12 residues. The V and J ends lost 1 base and 7 bases respectively, with 7 bases between them. The CDR3 bases are TGTGCCAGCAGCTTAGACCTGGGGACCCAGTACTTC. It yields the protein CASSLDLGTQYF.

This clonotype was observed at least ten times. This chain connects TRBV6-5 to TRBJ2-2, with D perhaps matching TRBD2 (6 bases). This CDR3 has 13 amino acids. V lost 6 bases, J lost 6 bases, and 11 bases lay in between. CDR1 and CDR2 from the germline V gene are MNHEY and SVGAGI. The CDR3 region has the DNA TGTGCCAGCAGGGAGGGATCCGCCGGGGAGCTGTTTTTT. It translates to CASREGSAGELFF.

This clonotype has ten or more counts. The genes are TRBV7-2 and TRBJ2-1; no clear D. V was trimmed by 8 bases and J by 1 base, leaving 12 bases between them. CDR3 length: 14 amino acids. Germline lookup yields CDR1 SGHTA and CDR2 FQGNSA. CDR3 loop: CASVPPASYNEQFF. The DNA for the CDR3 is TGTGCCAGCGTCCCCCCAGCTTCCTACAATGAGCAGTTCTTC.

This clonotype was counted between two and nine times. The chain carries TRBV6-2 or TRBV6-3 and TRBJ1-4; 7 nucleotides align to TRBD1. The CDR3 contains 14 residues. Per germline, CDR1 MNHEY and CDR2 SVGEGT. J was trimmed by 8 bases and V by 4 bases; bases with no gene match: 7. DNA for the CDR3: TGTGCCAGCAGTTCCGGACAGGAGGGAGAAAAACTGTTTTTT. Amino acid sequence: CASSSGQEGEKLFF.

V and J are TRBV6-1 and TRBJ1-1; 7 nucleotides agree with TRBD1. The CDR3 sequence is 15 residues long. Looked up from germline, CDR1 is MNHNS and CDR2 is SASEGT. Trimming at V came to 4 bases and at J to 6 bases, leaving 11 bases not matched to a gene. CDR3 bases: TGTGCCAGCAGTGCCGCGACAGGGAGCGTCGCTGAAGCTTTCTTT. Protein product: CASSAATGSVAEAFF.

This clonotype was picked up a small number of times. DNA of the CDR3: TGTGCCAGCAGTGAAAGGGGGCAAGCTGGGGCCAACGTCCTGACTTTC. Translating gives CASSERGQAGANVLTF. The chain joins TRBV2 to TRBJ2-6, with 7 bases matching TRBD1. Unmatched junction bases numbered 3, after V lost 2 bases and J lost 2 bases. CDR1 is SNHLY, CDR2 FYNNEI, per germline. The CDR3 sequence is 16 residues long.

This clonotype has only a few counts. The chain is built from TRBV27 and TRBJ1-5; D gene uncertain. Germline V gene lookup returns CDR1 MNHEY and CDR2 SMNVEV (reference sequence). The CDR3 runs to 12 residues. V shed 5 bases and J shed 7 bases, with 9 bases lying between them. For the CDR3, the DNA is TGTGCCAGCAGTCCGACGGACCAGCCCCAGCATTTT. Its translation is CASSPTDQPQHF.

The rearrangement joins TRBV14 to TRBJ1-6; no clear D gene. CDR3 length: 14 amino acids. Per the germline V gene, CDR1 is SGHDN and CDR2 is FVKESK. V was cut by 6 bases and J by 8 bases, with 14 bases left in between. In DNA form, the CDR3 reads TGTGCCAGCAGGCGAAGAGGCAGCCATTCACCCCTCCACTTT. Its protein is CASRRRGSHSPLHF.

This clonotype was recorded at least ten times. The rearrangement joins TRBV28 to TRBJ2-1; TRBD2 matches 11 bases. Trimming removed 5 bases from V and 10 bases from J; junction bases left unmatched: 7. Germline CDR1 and CDR2: MDHEN and SYDVKM. The CDR3 is made up of 14 amino acids. CDR3 bases: TGTGCCAGCAGTCCCCCAACTAGCGGGGGCGAGCAGTTCTTC. Its protein is CASSPPTSGGEQFF. Complete variable domain (other parts from reference TRBV28 and TRBJ2-1): DVKVTQSSRYLVKRTGEKVFLECVQDMDHENMFWYRQDPGLGLRLIYFSYDVKMKEKGDIPEGYSVSREKKERFSLILESASTNQTSMYLCASSPPTSGGEQFFGPGTRLTVL.

The chain uses TRBV6-2 or TRBV6-3 and TRBJ2-5, with no clear D. CDR3 length: 13 amino acids. V lost 4 bases to trimming and J lost 7 bases, with 13 bases between them. Looked up from germline, CDR1 is MNHEY and CDR2 is SVGEGT. The CDR3 protein is CASSFSGSPTQYF. The CDR3 DNA reads TGTGCCAGCAGTTTCTCGGGTTCTCCGACCCAGTACTTC.

This clonotype occurred many times. The V and J genes are TRBV29-1 and TRBJ2-2, with D possibly matching TRBD1 (6 bases). The CDR3 sequence is 13 residues long. Trimming left V 5 bases short and J 5 bases short, with 12 bases between. Germline loops: CDR1 SQVTM, CDR2 ANQGSEA. The CDR3 loop reads CSVRPTGTGELFF. For the CDR3, the DNA is TGCAGCGTTCGGCCAACAGGGACCGGGGAGCTGTTTTTT.

The chain couples TRBV5-1 to TRBJ2-1; TRBD2 agrees at 8 bases. Germline V lookup: CDR1 SGHRS, CDR2 YFSETQ. The V and J ends lost 2 bases and 6 bases, in that order; junction bases with no gene match: 4. This CDR3 comprises 14 residues. The CDR3 bases are TGCGCCAGCAGCTTAAGCGGGGGTACCAATGAGCAGTTCTTC. Amino acids: CASSLSGGTNEQFF.

The table lists this clonotype with a few counts. The chain employs TRBV6-1 and TRBJ1-5; TRBD1 might be the D (5 bases). V lost 6 bases and J lost 0, with 12 bases in between. The CDR3 extends over 15 amino acids. Germline assignment: CDR1 MNHNS and CDR2 SASEGT. CDR3 DNA: TGTGCCAGCAGCGACAGTATCATTAGCAATCAGCCCCAGCATTTT. It encodes CASSDSIISNQPQHF.

The J gene is TRBJ1-1, the V gene TRBV5-4; D gene ambiguous. Germline CDR1 reads SGHNT; CDR2 reads YYREEE (reference sequence). The CDR3 runs 14 residues. The germline V and J ends were trimmed by 0 bases and 0 bases, with 6 bases remaining between them. The CDR3 DNA reads as TGTGCCAGCAGCTTGGTGCAGCTGAACACTGAAGCTTTCTTT. Its translation is CASSLVQLNTEAFF.

This clonotype was seen at least ten times. The chain uses TRBV6-1 and TRBJ1-2; D remains unclear. This CDR3 is built from 13 residues. V shed 8 bases and J shed 8 bases, with 18 bases lying between them. In germline, CDR1 is MNHNS, CDR2 SASEGT. For the CDR3, the DNA is TGTGCCAGCGTGGTTGCAGAGGCTTTAGGCTACACCTTC. Its translation is CASVVAEALGYTF.

Only a few counts were recorded for this clonotype. The J gene is TRBJ2-7, the V gene TRBV5-5, with 7 bases lining up with TRBD1. The trim removed 2 bases at V and 3 bases at J, leaving 8 bases unmatched. The CDR3 covers 15 residues. In germline, CDR1 is SGHKS, CDR2 YYEKEE (reference sequence). CDR3 amino acids: CASSFSRGPFYEQYF. CDR3 nucleotide sequence: TGTGCCAGCAGCTTTTCGAGGGGGCCTTTCTACGAGCAGTACTTC.

The chain combines TRBV2 with TRBJ2-1, with TRBD1 matching 10 bases. V shed 3 bases and J 2 bases; nucleotides not matched to a gene: 1. CDR1 and CDR2 from the germline V gene are SNHLY and FYNNEI. The CDR3 spans 15 residues. CDR3 sequence: CASSEGQGTYNEQFF. The CDR3 nucleotides are TGTGCCAGCAGTGAGGGACAGGGGACCTACAATGAGCAGTTCTTC.

The chain links TRBV7-9 to TRBJ2-1, with D perhaps matching TRBD1 (5 bases). Trimming removed 5 bases at V and 3 bases at J, with 14 bases between. This CDR3 comprises 15 residues. CDR1 is SEHNR, CDR2 FQNEAQ, per germline (reference sequence). CDR3 region: CASSRQLVGYNEQFF. The CDR3 region has the DNA TGTGCCAGCAGCCGACAGTTGGTGGGCTACAATGAGCAGTTCTTC.

V and J are TRBV18 and TRBJ2-1; 8 bases are shared with TRBD1. V was pared by 2 bases and J by 3 bases, with 6 bases of the junction left unmatched. Germline V lookup: CDR1 KGHSH, CDR2 LQKENI. This CDR3 comprises 16 residues. The CDR3 DNA is TGTGCCAGCTCACCAAGACAGGGGACCGTCTACAATGAGCAGTTCTTC. Encoded protein: CASSPRQGTVYNEQFF.

V is TRBV5-1 and J is TRBJ1-1; D is ambiguous. The germline V and J ends were trimmed by 2 bases and 2 bases, with 16 bases remaining between them. CDR1 SGHRS and CDR2 YFSETQ come from the germline V gene. The CDR3 is 16 residues long. CDR3 in amino acids: CASSLGSPFPNTEAFF. CDR3 nucleotides: TGCGCCAGCAGCTTAGGCTCCCCGTTTCCCAACACTGAAGCTTTCTTT.